Each of the 2 T cell receptor beta chains below was sequenced from the same sample in a study of blood T cell repertoires in COVID-19. Generated by immunoSEQ multiplex PCR, the TCRdb table keeps only in-frame clones and is missing some. The sample contains about 170,000 clones, 84% of which appear only once. The sample was peripheral blood. The source of these receptors is a woman at least 80 years old with COVID-19, enrolled during active disease.

This chain connects TRBV5-8 to TRBJ2-7; D is undetermined. Germline V gene lookup returns CDR1 SGHTS and CDR2 YDEGEE. This CDR3 is 14 amino acids long. Trimming stripped 0 bases from V and 2 bases from J, with 9 bases between. CDR3: CASSLGPPPYEQYF. Here the CDR3 DNA reads TGTGCCAGCAGCTTGGGGCCCCCCCCCTACGAGCAGTACTTC.

The chain uses TRBV30 and TRBJ1-4; D call uncertain. CDR1 and CDR2 (germline): GTSNPN, SVGIG (reference sequence). V gave up 0 bases and J gave up 4 bases, with 18 bases separating them. The CDR3 sequence is 17 residues long. The CDR3, as DNA: TGTGCCTGGAGTGTACTAGGAGGTACAGTTCTTAATGAAAAACTGTTTTTT. This translates into CAWSVLGGTVLNEKLFF.